These 26 T cell receptor beta chains were sequenced from one sample in a study of CD8 T cells in Susac syndrome. Reverse transcription of 0.5 to 1 ug RNA was performed with random hexamers. TCRdb re-analysed the immunoSEQ multiplex PCR reads in MiXCR, keeping a single row per CDR3 protein. The data hold around 190,000 distinct CDR3 sequences, with around 96% observed a single time. Sequenced: CD4+ T cells from PBMCs. The receptor set was obtained from a human donor in good health.

The V call is TRBV29-1, the J call TRBJ2-1; 8 bases line up with TRBD1. V shed 4 bases and J 5 bases; nucleotides not matched to a gene: 4. This CDR3 contains 13 residues. Germline V gene data show CDR1 as SQVTM and CDR2 as ANQGSEA. The CDR3 DNA reads TGCAGCGTTGCGGGACAGGTGAACAATGAGCAGTTCTTC. It translates to CSVAGQVNNEQFF.

The chain has TRBV27 and TRBJ2-2; D unclear. Germline-derived CDR1 and CDR2 are MNHEY and SMNVEV (reference sequence). V shed 3 bases and J shed 3 bases, with 5 bases lying between them. The CDR3 sequence is 13 residues long. The CDR3 loop reads CASSFTHTGELFF. CDR3 nucleotides: TGTGCCAGCAGTTTCACTCACACCGGGGAGCTGTTTTTT.

The gene calls are TRBV7-2 and TRBJ2-7, with a weak D call TRBD2 (6 bases). Deletions cut 5 bases from V and 7 bases from J, with 18 bases between. Germline lookup yields CDR1 SGHTA and CDR2 FQGNSA. This CDR3 region has 14 residues. The CDR3 nucleotides read TGTGCCAGCAGCGAGTGGGACTTCTACGCGGAGCAGTACTTC. The encoded protein is CASSEWDFYAEQYF.

The chain joins TRBV24-1 to TRBJ2-5, with TRBD2 identical over 7 bases. Germline CDR1 reads KGHDR; CDR2 reads SFDVKD. Losses at the gene ends were 4 bases for V and 1 base for J; bases not matched to a gene: 2. The CDR3 is 14 amino acids. CDR3 DNA sequence: TGTGCCACCAGTGAAACTAGCGCCCAAGAGACCCAGTACTTC. As protein: CATSETSAQETQYF.

This rearrangement joins TRBV6-5 to TRBJ2-2, with D unresolved. The CDR3 loop spans 11 amino acids. Trimming took off 5 bases at V and 6 bases at J, with 4 bases between the two ends. CDR1 MNHEY and CDR2 SVGAGI come from the germline V gene. The CDR3 protein is CASSGAGELFF. The CDR3 DNA follows: TGTGCCAGCAGTGGCGCCGGGGAGCTGTTTTTT.

The chain employs TRBV9 and TRBJ2-1, with 13 bases aligning to TRBD2. The CDR3 loop spans 18 amino acids. CDR1 is SGDLS, CDR2 YYNGEE, per germline. V shed 2 bases and J 8 bases; nucleotides not matched to a gene: 13. The CDR3 protein is CASSVGPLAGGLKDEQFF. CDR3 bases: TGTGCCAGCAGCGTGGGCCCACTAGCGGGAGGGCTAAAGGATGAGCAGTTCTTC. Variable domain in full (rest from reference TRBV9 and TRBJ2-1): DSGVTQTPKHLITATGQRVTLRCSPRSGDLSVYWYQQSLDQGLQFLIQYYNGEERAKGNILERFSAQQFPDLHSELNLSSLELGDSALYFCASSVGPLAGGLKDEQFFGPGTRLTVL.

The chain carries TRBV12-5 and TRBJ2-5; D possibly uses TRBD1 or TRBD2 (5 bases each). V lost 1 base, J lost 9 bases, and 24 bases lay in between. This CDR3 region has 17 residues. CDR1 LGHNT and CDR2 FRNRAP come from the germline V gene. The CDR3 coding sequence is TGTGCTAGTGGTTTGGGCCCCCGGGACGGCAGAACGGTTGCCCAGTACTTC. Its protein is CASGLGPRDGRTVAQYF.

V is TRBV27 and J is TRBJ2-1; D remains ambiguous. CDR1 and CDR2 (germline): MNHEY, SMNVEV (reference sequence). V lost 3 bases, J lost 6 bases, and 3 bases lay in between. The CDR3 extends over 11 amino acids. The CDR3 nucleotides read TGTGCCAGCAGTTTCGTCAATGAGCAGTTCTTC. Residues: CASSFVNEQFF.

This clonotype was seen a handful of times. The rearrangement links TRBV6-1 to TRBJ2-2; the D is unclear. V gave up 5 bases and J gave up 6 bases, with 7 bases separating them. CDR1 is MNHNS and CDR2 is SASEGT in the germline V gene. The CDR3 sequence is 12 residues long. For the CDR3, the DNA is TGTGCCAGCAGTAGCCACGCCGGGGAGCTGTTTTTT. This codes for CASSSHAGELFF.

The chain links TRBV29-1 to TRBJ2-3; TRBD2 is a possible D gene (5 bases). The CDR3 extends over 17 amino acids. V gave up 3 bases and J gave up 3 bases, with 22 bases separating them. Per the germline V gene, CDR1 is SQVTM and CDR2 is ANQGSEA. In nucleotides, the CDR3 is TGCAGCGTTGATTCTGGTCCCCGGAGGTCACAAACAGATACGCAGTATTTT. Translation: CSVDSGPRRSQTDTQYF.

The chain combines TRBV7-2 with TRBJ2-7; 10 nucleotides line up with TRBD2. V trimming: 2 bases; J trimming: 2 bases; junction bases outside the gene matches: 6. The V gene's germline CDR1 is SGHTA and CDR2 FQGNSA. This CDR3 has 16 amino acids. The CDR3 protein is CASSLTGLAATYEQYF. In nucleotides, the CDR3 is TGTGCCAGCAGCTTAACCGGACTAGCGGCGACCTACGAGCAGTACTTC.

V usage is TRBV28 and J usage is TRBJ2-1; the D gene is possibly TRBD1 (6 bases). The V gene's germline CDR1 is MDHEN and CDR2 SYDVKM. The CDR3 covers 12 residues. V was trimmed by 5 bases and J by 8 bases, leaving 10 bases between them. CDR3 sequence reads: CASSTGFYEQFF. CDR3 nucleotides: TGTGCCAGCAGTACAGGGTTCTATGAGCAGTTCTTC.

The rearrangement uses TRBV19 and TRBJ2-7, with a possible D match to TRBD1 (5 bases). This CDR3 has 15 residues. Trimming cost V 1 base and J 0 bases, with 10 bases left between them. CDR1 and CDR2 (germline): LNHDA, SQIVND (reference sequence). CDR3 nucleotides: TGTGCCAGTAGTATAGTAACACAGGACTCCTACGAGCAGTACTTC. Amino acids: CASSIVTQDSYEQYF. Full variable domain (remainder filled in from reference TRBV19 and TRBJ2-7): DGGITQSPKYLFRKEGQNVTLSCEQNLNHDAMYWYRQDPGQGLRLIYYSQIVNDFQKGDIAEGYSVSREKKESFPLTVTSAQKNPTAFYLCASSIVTQDSYEQYFGPGTRLTVT.

The count of this clonotype is one. The chain has TRBV20-1 and TRBJ2-1; D possibly corresponds to TRBD2 (5 bases). CDR3 size: 12 residues. Trimming cost V 6 bases and J 10 bases, with 16 bases left between them. Germline V gene data show CDR1 as DFQATT and CDR2 as SNEGSKA (reference sequence). The CDR3 loop reads CSASVTRTEQFF. The CDR3, as DNA: TGCAGTGCCAGCGTCACTAGAACCGAGCAGTTCTTC.

This chain joins TRBV20-1 and TRBJ2-7, with 9 positions matching TRBD1. Germline loops: CDR1 DFQATT, CDR2 SNEGSKA (reference sequence). The CDR3 loop spans 13 amino acids. The V gene end was trimmed by 8 bases and the J gene end by 2 bases; junction bases not matched to a gene: 7. In DNA form, the CDR3 reads TGCAGTACGGGACAGGGAAGAGCCTACGAGCAGTACTTC. This encodes CSTGQGRAYEQYF.

This clonotype was counted a single time. V gene TRBV4-3 combines with J gene TRBJ2-3; D unclear. Germline CDR1 is LGHNA and CDR2 is YSLEER. The CDR3 runs 17 residues. Trimming pared 4 bases from V and 0 bases from J, leaving 17 bases between. CDR3 nucleotides: TGCGCCAGCAGCCGCCAGGCCAGCGACCCTAGCACAGATACGCAGTATTTT. Amino acid sequence: CASSRQASDPSTDTQYF.

The rearrangement uses TRBV12-3 or TRBV12-4 and TRBJ2-4; possible D gene TRBD1, 5 bases. This CDR3 has 14 amino acids. V lost 8 bases, J lost 0 bases, and 11 bases lay in between. In DNA form, the CDR3 reads TGTGCCAGCGGGGCCGGTATAGCCAAAAACATTCAGTACTTC. Its translation is CASGAGIAKNIQYF.

This rearrangement joins TRBV24-1 to TRBJ2-5; weak D call: TRBD2 (5 bases). V was trimmed by 1 base and J by 4 bases, leaving 6 bases between them. Germline CDR1 is KGHDR and CDR2 is SFDVKD. This CDR3 is built from 13 residues. CDR3 in amino acids: CATSDFEGETQYF. Here the CDR3 DNA reads TGTGCCACCAGTGATTTTGAGGGAGAGACCCAGTACTTC.

The chain links TRBV24-1 to TRBJ2-1, with 7 bases fitting TRBD1. The V segment lost 3 bases and the J segment 6 bases; nucleotides outside the gene matches: 1. Germline CDR1 is KGHDR and CDR2 is SFDVKD. The CDR3 covers 13 residues. This chain's CDR3 is CATSDGQVNEQFF. In DNA form, the CDR3 reads TGTGCCACCAGTGATGGACAGGTCAATGAGCAGTTCTTC.

The V call is TRBV29-1, the J call TRBJ2-7, with TRBD2 matching over 8 bases. With V trimmed by 4 bases and J by 3 bases, 5 bases remained unmatched. This CDR3 contains 13 residues. Germline V lookup: CDR1 SQVTM, CDR2 ANQGSEA. Here the CDR3 reads CSVAGLAGYEQYF. Here the CDR3 DNA reads TGCAGCGTTGCTGGACTAGCCGGCTACGAGCAGTACTTC.

This clonotype appeared once. The chain joins TRBV29-1 to TRBJ1-1, with D tentatively TRBD1 (5 bases). Trimming left V 4 bases short and J 1 base short, with 13 bases between. This CDR3 is 14 amino acids long. From germline, CDR1 is SQVTM and CDR2 ANQGSEA. The CDR3 nucleotides are TGCAGCGTTGTGGGGCCGGGGGGGAACACTGAAGCTTTCTTT. Protein product: CSVVGPGGNTEAFF.

The table lists this clonotype with a few counts. This chain connects TRBV19 to TRBJ1-5; 8 bases match TRBD1. V shed 5 bases and J 5 bases; nucleotides not matched to a gene: 2. Germline V gives CDR1 LNHDA, CDR2 SQIVND (reference sequence). CDR3 length: 13 amino acids. The CDR3 region has the DNA TGTGCCAGTAGTCAGGACAGGGATCAGCCCCAGCATTTT. Protein: CASSQDRDQPQHF.

The chain uses TRBV5-1 and TRBJ2-1; TRBD1 matches 8 bases. In germline, CDR1 is SGHRS, CDR2 YFSETQ. V lost 4 bases and J lost 4; bases outside the gene matches: 10. This CDR3 has 16 residues. The CDR3 region is CASSRTGSDIYNEQFF. CDR3 nucleotide sequence: TGCGCCAGCAGCAGGACAGGGAGCGACATATACAATGAGCAGTTCTTC.

This clonotype has a single count. CDR3 amino acids: CSAQTTGTEKLFF. In DNA, the CDR3 is TGCAGTGCCCAAACGACAGGCACGGAAAAACTGTTTTTT. The chain carries TRBV20-1 and TRBJ1-4; maybe TRBD1 (6 bases). The germline CDR1 and CDR2 sequences are DFQATT and SNEGSKA (reference sequence). V was shortened by 6 bases and J by 8 bases, with 16 bases between the two germline ends. The CDR3 extends over 13 amino acids.

This rearrangement joins TRBV3-1 to TRBJ2-7; D unclear. Germline V CDR1 and CDR2: LGHDT, YNNKEL (reference sequence). The V end lost 1 base, the J end lost 6 bases, and 10 bases lay between the germline ends. The CDR3 spans 13 residues. CDR3 residues: CASSQGWASEQYF. The CDR3 DNA follows: TGTGCCAGCAGCCAAGGCTGGGCCTCCGAGCAGTACTTC.

This clonotype was recorded only once. The chain joins TRBV3-1 to TRBJ2-2; D gene unclear. CDR3 length: 15 residues. V was pared by 6 bases and J by 0 bases, with 11 bases between. Germline values: CDR1 LGHDT, CDR2 YNNKEL (reference sequence). This CDR3 is CASRVSGANTGELFF. In nucleotides, the CDR3 is TGTGCCAGCAGGGTTTCGGGCGCGAACACCGGGGAGCTGTTTTTT.